This TCR beta chain was recovered during a study of blood T cells in healthy people across ages. Isolating PBMCs gave at least 6 million of these cells per sample. This CDR3 contains 15 residues. V was clipped by 4 bases and J by 4 bases; unmatched bases: 6. Germline V gene sequence: CDR1 SGHVS, CDR2 FNYEAQ. The authors ran a second PCR of about 6 to 12 cycles using a sample-barcoded 5' primer and a J-beta primer mix. TCRdb recomputed calls from the 5' RACE reads with MiXCR, one row per CDR3 protein. The profile shows approximately 780,000 distinct CDR3 sequences, roughly 25% of them singletons. At least ten counts were recorded for this clonotype. These data were also reused for a study on T cells of mothers and their children. That source notes: Normalized overlap was always slightly, never significantly, higher in related than unrelated mother-child pairs.

The sequence was collected from a boy between 10 and 17 years old in good health. The sample consisted of blood. V and J are TRBV7-6 and TRBJ2-1; TRBD2 agrees at 8 bases. The CDR3 loop reads CASSSPGLGYNEQFF. In nucleotides, the CDR3 is TGTGCCAGCAGCTCACCGGGACTAGGATACAATGAGCAGTTCTTC.